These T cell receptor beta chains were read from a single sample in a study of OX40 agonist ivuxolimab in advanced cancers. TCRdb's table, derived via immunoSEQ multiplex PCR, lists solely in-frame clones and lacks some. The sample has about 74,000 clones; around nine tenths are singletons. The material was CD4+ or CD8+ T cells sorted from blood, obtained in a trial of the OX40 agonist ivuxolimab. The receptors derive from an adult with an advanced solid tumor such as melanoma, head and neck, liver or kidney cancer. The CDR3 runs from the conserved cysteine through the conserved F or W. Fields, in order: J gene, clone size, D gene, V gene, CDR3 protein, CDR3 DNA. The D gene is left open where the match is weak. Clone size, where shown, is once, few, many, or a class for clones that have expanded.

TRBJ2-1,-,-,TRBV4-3,CASSQGGYLAIGDNNEQFF,TGCGCCAGCAGCCAAGGAGGGTACTTAGCCATAGGGGATAACAATGAGCAGTTCTTC
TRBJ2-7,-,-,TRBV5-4,CASTTTSSYEQYF,TGTGCCAGCACAACTACCTCATCCTACGAGCAGTACTTC
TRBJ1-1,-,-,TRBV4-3,CASSQERIRVGGTEAFF,TGCGCCAGCAGCCAAGAAAGGATAAGGGTCGGTGGCACTGAAGCTTTCTTT
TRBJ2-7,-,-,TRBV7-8,CASSLARGGYEQYF,TGTGCCAGCAGCTTAGCGAGGGGGGGATACGAGCAGTACTTC
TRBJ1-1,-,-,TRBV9,CASSSWGANTEAFF,TGTGCCAGCAGCTCCTGGGGGGCTAACACTGAAGCTTTCTTT
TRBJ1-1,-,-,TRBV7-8,CASSLTGYRTEAFF,TGTGCCAGCAGTTTGACAGGTTATCGCACTGAAGCTTTCTTT
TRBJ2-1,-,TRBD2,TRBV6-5,CASSYSGGGALNEQFF,TGTGCCAGCAGTTACTCAGGCGGGGGGGCCCTCAATGAGCAGTTCTTC
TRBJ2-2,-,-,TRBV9,CASSLGVANTGELFF,TGTGCCAGCAGCCTCGGGGTCGCGAACACCGGGGAGCTGTTTTTT
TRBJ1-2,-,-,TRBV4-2,CASSPRMGQVLYGYTF,TGTGCCAGCAGCCCGAGAATGGGACAAGTACTCTATGGTTACACCTTC
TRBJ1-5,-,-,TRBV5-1,CASSLETGSNQPQHF,TGCGCCAGCAGCTTGGAGACGGGATCCAATCAGCCCCAGCATTTT
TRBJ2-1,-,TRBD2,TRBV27,CATRLAGLGNEQFF,TGTGCCACCAGACTAGCGGGCCTAGGGAATGAGCAGTTCTTC
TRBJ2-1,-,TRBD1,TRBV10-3,CAISESGGTGDNEQFF,TGTGCCATCAGTGAGTCTGGCGGGACAGGGGACAATGAGCAGTTCTTC
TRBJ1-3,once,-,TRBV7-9,CASSLTIRLSGNTIYF,TGTGCCAGCAGCTTGACCATTCGGCTCTCTGGAAACACCATATATTTT
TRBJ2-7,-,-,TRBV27,CASSFSRGSYEQYF,TGTGCCAGCAGTTTTTCCCGGGGATCCTACGAGCAGTACTTC
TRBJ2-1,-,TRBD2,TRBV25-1,CASSPMTSGSRQFF,TGTGCCAGCAGTCCTATGACTAGCGGGTCACGCCAGTTCTTC
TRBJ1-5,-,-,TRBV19,CASSIYGNSNQPQHF,TGTGCCAGTAGTATCTACGGAAATAGCAATCAGCCCCAGCATTTT
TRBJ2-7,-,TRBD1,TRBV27,CASSLWLPGGHEQYF,TGTGCCAGCAGTTTATGGTTGCCAGGGGGCCACGAGCAGTACTTC
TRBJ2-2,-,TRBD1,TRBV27,CASSPEGQGNTGELFF,TGTGCCAGCAGTCCCGAGGGACAGGGAAACACCGGGGAGCTGTTTTTT
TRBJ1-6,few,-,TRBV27,CASSLWQERSPLHF,TGTGCCAGCAGTTTATGGCAGGAGAGATCACCCCTCCACTTT
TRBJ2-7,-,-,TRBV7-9,CASSSRDGGGYEQYF,TGTGCCAGCAGCTCCCGAGACGGCGGAGGGTACGAGCAGTACTTC
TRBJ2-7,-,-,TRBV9,CASSGERGSHEQYF,TGTGCCAGCAGCGGGGAGAGGGGTTCTCACGAGCAGTACTTC
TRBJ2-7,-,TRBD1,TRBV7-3,CASSFAGQGQQYF,TGTGCCAGCAGCTTTGCTGGACAGGGCCAGCAGTACTTC
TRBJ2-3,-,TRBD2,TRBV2,CASRDLAGGNPSTDTQYF,TGTGCCAGCAGGGATCTAGCGGGAGGCAACCCTAGCACAGATACGCAGTATTTT
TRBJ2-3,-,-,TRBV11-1,CASSFLRAHSTDTQYF,TGTGCCAGCAGCTTTTTAAGGGCCCACAGTACAGATACGCAGTATTTT
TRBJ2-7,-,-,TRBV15,CATQSEGIDEQYF,TGTGCCACCCAGAGCGAGGGGATCGACGAGCAGTACTTC
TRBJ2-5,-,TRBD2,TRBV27,CASSLSGTTETQYF,TGTGCCAGCAGTTTATCTGGGACTACAGAGACCCAGTACTTC
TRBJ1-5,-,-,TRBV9,CASSPRGGLEPQHF,TGTGCCAGCAGCCCCCGGGGAGGGTTGGAGCCCCAGCATTTT
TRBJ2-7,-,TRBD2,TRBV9,CASSGLASSYEQYF,TGTGCCAGCAGCGGACTAGCGAGCTCCTACGAGCAGTACTTC
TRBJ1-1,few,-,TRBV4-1,CATLSGTEAFF,TGCGCCACCCTCTCGGGGACTGAAGCTTTCTTT
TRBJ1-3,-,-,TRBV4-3,CASSQDQGSGNTIYF,TGCGCCAGCAGCCAAGATCAGGGCAGTGGAAACACCATATATTTT
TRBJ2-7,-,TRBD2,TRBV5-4,CASSLSSGSYEQYF,TGTGCCAGCAGCTTGTCTAGCGGGAGCTACGAGCAGTACTTC
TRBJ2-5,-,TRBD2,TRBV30,CAWSGTSGGPVAQYF,TGTGCCTGGAGTGGGACTAGCGGGGGGCCCGTTGCCCAGTACTTC
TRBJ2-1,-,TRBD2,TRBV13,CAGSLPGGEDEQFF,TGTGCCGGCAGCTTACCGGGAGGGGAGGATGAGCAGTTCTTC
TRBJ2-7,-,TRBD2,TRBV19,CASSPGTSGTYEQYF,TGTGCCAGTAGTCCGGGGACTAGCGGAACCTACGAGCAGTACTTC
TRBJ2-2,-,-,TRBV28,CASSLPGELFF,TGTGCCAGCAGTTTACCCGGGGAGCTGTTTTTT
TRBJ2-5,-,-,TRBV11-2,CASSLAGETQYF,TGTGCCAGCAGCTTAGCTGGGGAGACCCAGTACTTC
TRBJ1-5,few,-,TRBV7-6,CASSLEGVRGQPQHF,TGTGCCAGCAGCTTAGAGGGGGTCCGCGGTCAGCCCCAGCATTTT
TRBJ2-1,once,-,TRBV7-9,CAFRDTTDEQFF,TGTGCCTTCCGGGACACCACCGACGAGCAGTTCTTC
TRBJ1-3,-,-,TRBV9,CASSVAFTGNTIYF,TGTGCCAGCAGCGTAGCGTTTACTGGAAACACCATATATTTT
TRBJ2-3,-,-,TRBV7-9,CASSATDTQYF,TGTGCCAGCAGCGCAACAGATACGCAGTATTTT
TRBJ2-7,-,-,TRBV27,CASSWGPREVENEQYF,TGTGCCAGCAGTTGGGGGCCCCGGGAGGTAGAAAACGAGCAGTACTTC